This note documents a single T cell receptor beta chain sequence. The data derive from a study of blood T cell repertoires in COVID-19. About the research overall: The analysed material was cDNA or gDNA that came from T cells, B-cell-depleted T cells, or PBMCs.

Individuals drawn from under 30 US areas were roughly 18 to 100 years old. Participants' reported clinical history set cohort assignment. Original data processing: Amplifying reference gene primers gave estimates of nucleated cell counts. Sequenced by immunoSEQ multiplex PCR; TCRdb stores in-frame clones only, minus some. D and trimming come from the DNA, and the V and J calls and clone size come from that table. The sample includes 350,000 to 450,000 clones, about 89% of them seen just once. Germline V lookup: CDR1 SGDLS, CDR2 YYNGEE. The CDR3 extends over 12 amino acids. Trimming pared 4 bases from V and 13 bases from J, leaving 15 bases between.

Sequencing was performed on PBMCs or T cells enriched from blood (not recorded which). The genes are TRBV9 and TRBJ2-1, with a weak D call TRBD1 (5 bases). The sequence was obtained from a woman aged 40 to 50 who had been exposed to COVID-19. The CDR3 reads CASSQLGQVQFF. CDR3 in DNA: TGTGCCAGCAGCCAACTGGGGCAGGTCCAGTTCTTC. Using reference TRBV9 and TRBJ2-1 for the parts outside the CDR3, the full variable domain is DSGVTQTPKHLITATGQRVTLRCSPRSGDLSVYWYQQSLDQGLQFLIQYYNGEERAKGNILERFSAQQFPDLHSELNLSSLELGDSALYFCASSQLGQVQFFGPGTRLTVL.